This section outlines one TCR beta chain sequence together with its context. No cognate antigen has been identified for it. The input lacks base qualities; no much larger clone sits a single base away. These data belong to a study of blood T cell repertoires in COVID-19 (dated by TCRdb to the early 2020s). About the full investigation: Collaborator samples came from the United States, Italy and Spain and covered acute and convalescent phases of COVID-19. Where available, HLA class I and class II types were obtained from metadata supplied by the sample provider rather than from assay-based typing. Deeply sampled blood TCRbeta repertoires from subjects exposed to, actively infected with, or recovered from COVID-19 were included in the dataset. The repertoires were released in a freely available public database intended as a resource for research on the immune response to SARS-CoV-2. Sample metadata almost always included a de-identified subject ID, COVID-19 status, age in years and sex. The samples were drawn from the first 160 participants of the ongoing ImmuneRACE study and from over 950 subjects provided by 6 global collaborators. The material from the prospective study consisted of cDNA or gDNA derived from T cells, B-cell-depleted T cells, or PBMCs.

TCRbeta CDR3 regions were amplified from genomic DNA using the immunoSEQ Assay, a bias-controlled multiplex PCR. In the paper's pipeline: Within the assay, amplification of reference gene primers was used to estimate how many nucleated cells each sample contained. To quantify the absolute abundance of each unique TCRbeta CDR3 rearrangement, sequence reads were collapsed and filtered. For each sample, productive Simpson clonality was calculated as the square root of Simpson's diversity index across productive rearrangements. Drawn from immuneACCESS, this table holds only the in-frame rearrangements with V and J called that TCRdb kept. Clones are partly lost; checked studies trace under half to an unresolved V gene and leave the rest unexplained. The V and J calls and clone size are taken from that table; D and trimming were inferred from the DNA. For this sample there are about 260,000 clones; 85% to 90% appear just once. About 3.5% of the sample is taken by the ten largest.

Whole blood was collected in K2EDTA tubes by collaborating institutions according to the institutions' own protocols. For TCRbeta analysis, collaborators shipped samples in one of three forms: frozen whole blood, isolated PBMCs, or DNA extracted from either of those sample types. The paper as a whole reports these results and caveats: The amount of clinical and demographic metadata varied by source and participant and was provided uncurated.

Sequenced material: peripheral blood. This TCR was sampled from a man younger than 35 with active or convalescent COVID-19.

CDR3 protein: CATSLAGNTEAFF. The DNA is TGTGCCACCAGTCTCGCAGGGAACACTGAAGCTTTCTTT. Here the chain combines TRBV24-1 and TRBJ1-1; the D gene is unclear. The germline V gene yields KGHDR for CDR1 and SFDVKD for CDR2. CDR3 length: 13 amino acids, cysteine to phenylalanine. Only the CDR3 portion is preserved as DNA: 39 bases, with reading frame beginning at the first base. Deletion took 6 bases off V and 1 base off J, with a span of 8 bases between the germline ends.